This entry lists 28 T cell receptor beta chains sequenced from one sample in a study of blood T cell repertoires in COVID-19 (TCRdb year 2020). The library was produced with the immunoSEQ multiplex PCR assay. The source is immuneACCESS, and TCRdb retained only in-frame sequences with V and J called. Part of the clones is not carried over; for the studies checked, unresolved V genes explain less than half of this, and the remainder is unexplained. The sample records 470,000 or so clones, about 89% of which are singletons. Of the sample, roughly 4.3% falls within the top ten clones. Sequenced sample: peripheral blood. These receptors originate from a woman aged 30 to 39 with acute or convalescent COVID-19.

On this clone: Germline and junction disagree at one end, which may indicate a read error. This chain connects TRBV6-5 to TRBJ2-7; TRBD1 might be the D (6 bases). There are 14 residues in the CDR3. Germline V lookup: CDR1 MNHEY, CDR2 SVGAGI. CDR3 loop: CASSYVTGPYEEYF. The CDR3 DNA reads TGTGCCAGCAGTTATGTGACAGGTCCCTACGAGGAGTACTTC.

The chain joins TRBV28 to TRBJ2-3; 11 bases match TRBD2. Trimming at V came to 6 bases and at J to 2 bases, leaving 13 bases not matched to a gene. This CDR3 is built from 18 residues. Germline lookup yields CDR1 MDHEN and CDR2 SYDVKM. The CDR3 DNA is TGTGCCAGCAGCTCCCCTAGCGGGGGGACACTAGCCACAGATACGCAGTATTTT. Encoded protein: CASSSPSGGTLATDTQYF.

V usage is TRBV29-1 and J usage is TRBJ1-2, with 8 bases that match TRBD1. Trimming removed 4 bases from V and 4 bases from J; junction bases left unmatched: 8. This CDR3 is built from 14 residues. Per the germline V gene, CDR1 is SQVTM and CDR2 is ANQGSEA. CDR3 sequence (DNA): TGCAGCGTTGCCCCACGACAGGGGAGCTATGGCTACACCTTC. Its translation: CSVAPRQGSYGYTF.

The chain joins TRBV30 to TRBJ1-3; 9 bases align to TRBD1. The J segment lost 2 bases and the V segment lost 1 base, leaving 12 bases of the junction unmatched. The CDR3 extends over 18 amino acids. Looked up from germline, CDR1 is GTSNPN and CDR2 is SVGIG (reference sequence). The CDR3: CAWSDGTGSLFAGNTIYF. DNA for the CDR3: TGTGCCTGGAGTGATGGGACAGGGTCTCTATTCGCTGGAAACACCATATATTTT.

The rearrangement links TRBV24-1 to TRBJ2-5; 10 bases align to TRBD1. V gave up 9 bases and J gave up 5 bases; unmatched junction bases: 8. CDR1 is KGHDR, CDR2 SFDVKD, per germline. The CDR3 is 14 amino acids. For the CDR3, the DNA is TGTGCCACCCAGGGACAGGGGTCGTTGGAGACCCAGTACTTC. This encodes CATQGQGSLETQYF.

The CDR3: CASGGTSGVGEQFF. The CDR3 DNA sequence: TGTGCCAGCGGGGGGACTAGCGGGGTTGGGGAGCAGTTCTTC. V and J are TRBV2 and TRBJ2-1, with 13 bases that match TRBD2. The CDR3 runs 14 residues. The germline CDR1 and CDR2 sequences are SNHLY and FYNNEI. The junction had 8 bases not matched to a gene; V was cut back by 8 bases and J by 10 bases.

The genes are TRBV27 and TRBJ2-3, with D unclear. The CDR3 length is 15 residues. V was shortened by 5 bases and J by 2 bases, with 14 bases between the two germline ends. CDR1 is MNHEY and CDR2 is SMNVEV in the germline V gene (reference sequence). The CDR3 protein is CASSPLLLPTDTQYF. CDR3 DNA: TGTGCCAGCAGTCCCTTGCTATTACCCACAGATACGCAGTATTTT.

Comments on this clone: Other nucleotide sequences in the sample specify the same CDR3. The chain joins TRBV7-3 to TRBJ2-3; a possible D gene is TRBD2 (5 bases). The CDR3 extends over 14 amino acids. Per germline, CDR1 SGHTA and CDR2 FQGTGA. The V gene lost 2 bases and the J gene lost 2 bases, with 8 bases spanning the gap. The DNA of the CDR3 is TGTGCCAGCAGCTTAGGACTGGCCACAGATACGCAGTATTTT. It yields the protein CASSLGLATDTQYF.

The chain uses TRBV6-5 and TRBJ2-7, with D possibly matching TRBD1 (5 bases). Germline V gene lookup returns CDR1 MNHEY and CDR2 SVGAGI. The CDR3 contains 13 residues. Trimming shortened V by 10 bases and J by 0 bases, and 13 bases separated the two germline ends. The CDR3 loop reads CATSTDTSYEQYF. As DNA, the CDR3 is TGTGCCACCTCGACAGATACCTCCTACGAGCAGTACTTC.

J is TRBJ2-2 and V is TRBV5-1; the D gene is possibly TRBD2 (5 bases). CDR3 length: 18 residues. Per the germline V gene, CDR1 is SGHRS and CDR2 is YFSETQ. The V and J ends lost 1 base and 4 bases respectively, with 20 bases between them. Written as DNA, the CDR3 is TGCGCCAGCAGCTTGATTTCCTGGAGAGGGCCTATCACCGGGGAGCTGTTTTTT. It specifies CASSLISWRGPITGELFF.

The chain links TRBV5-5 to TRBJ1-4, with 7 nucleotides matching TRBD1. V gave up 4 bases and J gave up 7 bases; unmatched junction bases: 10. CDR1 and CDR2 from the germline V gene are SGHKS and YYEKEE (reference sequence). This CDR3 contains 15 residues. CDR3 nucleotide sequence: TGTGCCAGCAGCGCCAATACAGGGGAGAGTGAAAAACTGTTTTTT. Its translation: CASSANTGESEKLFF.

As DNA, the CDR3 is TGTGCCAGCAGCTCGAGCATTATGGGACATAAAGAAAACAATGAGCAGTTCTTC. Its protein is CASSSSIMGHKENNEQFF. The V gene is TRBV5-5, the J gene TRBJ2-1, with D possibly TRBD1 on 6 matching bases. CDR1 is SGHKS, CDR2 YYEKEE, per germline (reference sequence). This CDR3 is 18 amino acids long. Trimming removed 3 bases at V and 5 bases at J, with 24 bases between.

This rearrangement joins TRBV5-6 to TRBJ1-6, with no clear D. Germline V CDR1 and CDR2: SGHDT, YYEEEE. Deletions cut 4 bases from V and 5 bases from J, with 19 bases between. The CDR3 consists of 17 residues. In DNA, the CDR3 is TGTGCCAGCAGCATGCTCTCGGGCGGGTGGGATAATTCACCCCTCCACTTT. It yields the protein CASSMLSGGWDNSPLHF.

DNA for the CDR3: TGTGCCAGCAGCTTAGGGACAGGGTACGGGGAGACCCAGTACTTC. Translated, it gives CASSLGTGYGETQYF. The genes are TRBV11-3 and TRBJ2-5; 8 bases agree with TRBD1. Germline V gene lookup returns CDR1 SGHNT and CDR2 YENEEA. The CDR3 contains 15 residues. The V and J ends lost 1 base and 5 bases, in that order; junction bases with no gene match: 6.

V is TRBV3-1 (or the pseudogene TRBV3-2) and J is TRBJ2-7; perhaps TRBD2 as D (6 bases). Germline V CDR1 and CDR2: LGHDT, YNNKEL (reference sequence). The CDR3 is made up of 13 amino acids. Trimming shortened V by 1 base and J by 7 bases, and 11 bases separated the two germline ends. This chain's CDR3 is CASSQVSGGEQYF. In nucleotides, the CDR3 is TGTGCCAGCAGCCAAGTTTCTGGAGGGGAGCAGTACTTC.

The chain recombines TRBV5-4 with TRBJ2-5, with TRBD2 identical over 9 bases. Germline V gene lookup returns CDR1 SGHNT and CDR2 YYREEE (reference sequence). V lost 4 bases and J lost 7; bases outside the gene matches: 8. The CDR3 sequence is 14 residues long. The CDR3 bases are TGTGCCAGCAGCCTACGGACTAGCGTCGGGACCCAGTACTTC. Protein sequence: CASSLRTSVGTQYF.

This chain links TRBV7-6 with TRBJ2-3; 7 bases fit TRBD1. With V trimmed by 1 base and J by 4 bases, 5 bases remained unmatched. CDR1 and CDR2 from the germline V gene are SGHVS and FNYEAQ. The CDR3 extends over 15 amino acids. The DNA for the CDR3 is TGTGCCAGCAGCTTAGATGGGACAGCCTCAGATACGCAGTATTTT. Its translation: CASSLDGTASDTQYF.

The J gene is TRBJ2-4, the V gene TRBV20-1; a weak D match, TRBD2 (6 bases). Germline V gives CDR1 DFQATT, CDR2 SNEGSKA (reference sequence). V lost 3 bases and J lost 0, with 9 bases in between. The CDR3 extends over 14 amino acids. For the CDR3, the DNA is TGCAGTGCTAGTTTAGCGGTAGCCAAAAACATTCAGTACTTC. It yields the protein CSASLAVAKNIQYF.

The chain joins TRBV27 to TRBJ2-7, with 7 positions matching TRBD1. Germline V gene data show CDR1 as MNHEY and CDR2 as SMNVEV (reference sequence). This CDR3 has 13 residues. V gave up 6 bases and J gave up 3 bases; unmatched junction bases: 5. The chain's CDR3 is CASRGTANYEQYF. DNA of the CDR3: TGTGCCAGCAGGGGGACAGCCAACTACGAGCAGTACTTC.

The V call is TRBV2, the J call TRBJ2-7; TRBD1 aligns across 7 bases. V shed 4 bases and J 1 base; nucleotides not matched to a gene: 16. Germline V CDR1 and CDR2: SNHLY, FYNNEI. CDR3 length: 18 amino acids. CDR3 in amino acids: CASSVRDSRNELSYEQYF. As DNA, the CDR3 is TGTGCCAGCAGTGTTAGGGACAGCCGCAACGAACTATCCTACGAGCAGTACTTC.

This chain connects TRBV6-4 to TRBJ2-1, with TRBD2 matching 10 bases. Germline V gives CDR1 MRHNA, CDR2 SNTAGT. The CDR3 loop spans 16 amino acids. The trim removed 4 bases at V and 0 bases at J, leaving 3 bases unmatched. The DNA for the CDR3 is TGTGCCAGCAGTGTATCTAGCGGGAGCTCCTACAATGAGCAGTTCTTC. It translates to CASSVSSGSSYNEQFF.

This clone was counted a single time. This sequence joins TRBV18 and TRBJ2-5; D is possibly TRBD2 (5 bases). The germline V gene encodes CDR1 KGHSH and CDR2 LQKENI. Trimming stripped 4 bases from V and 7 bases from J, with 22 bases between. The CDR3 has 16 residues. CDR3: CASSQPTGVFGVTQYF. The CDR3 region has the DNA TGTGCCAGCTCACAACCGACCGGGGTATTCGGTGTGACCCAGTACTTC.

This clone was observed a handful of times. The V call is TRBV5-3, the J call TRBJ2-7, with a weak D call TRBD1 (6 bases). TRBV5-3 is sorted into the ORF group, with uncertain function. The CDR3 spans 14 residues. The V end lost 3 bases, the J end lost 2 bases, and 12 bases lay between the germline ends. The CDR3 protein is CARSSGHSAYEQYF. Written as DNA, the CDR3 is TGTGCCAGAAGCTCGGGACACTCAGCCTACGAGCAGTACTTC.

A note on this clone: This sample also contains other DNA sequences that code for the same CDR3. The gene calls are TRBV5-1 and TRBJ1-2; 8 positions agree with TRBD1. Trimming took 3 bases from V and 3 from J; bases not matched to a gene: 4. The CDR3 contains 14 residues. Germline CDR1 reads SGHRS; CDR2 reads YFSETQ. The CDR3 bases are TGCGCCAGCAGCTCCGGACAGGGAGACTATGGCTACACCTTC. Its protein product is CASSSGQGDYGYTF.

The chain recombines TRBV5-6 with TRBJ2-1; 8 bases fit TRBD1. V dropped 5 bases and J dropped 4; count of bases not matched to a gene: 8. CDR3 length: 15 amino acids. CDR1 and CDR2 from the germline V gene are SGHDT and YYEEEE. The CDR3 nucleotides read TGTGCCAGCAGTTCCGGACAGGGATTTTACAATGAGCAGTTCTTC. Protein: CASSSGQGFYNEQFF.

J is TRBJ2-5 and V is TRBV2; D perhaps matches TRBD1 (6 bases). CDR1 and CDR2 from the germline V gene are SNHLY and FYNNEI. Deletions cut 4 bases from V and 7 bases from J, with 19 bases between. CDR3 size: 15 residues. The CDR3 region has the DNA TGTGCCAGCAGTGCTGATCGCTCCAGACAGGCGACCCAGTACTTC. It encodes CASSADRSRQATQYF.

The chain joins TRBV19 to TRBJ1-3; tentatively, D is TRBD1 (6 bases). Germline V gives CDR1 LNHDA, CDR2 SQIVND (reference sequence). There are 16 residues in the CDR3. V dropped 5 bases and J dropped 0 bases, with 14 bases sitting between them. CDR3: CASSARQVRSGNTIYF. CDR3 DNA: TGTGCCAGTAGTGCGCGACAGGTCCGCTCTGGAAACACCATATATTTT.

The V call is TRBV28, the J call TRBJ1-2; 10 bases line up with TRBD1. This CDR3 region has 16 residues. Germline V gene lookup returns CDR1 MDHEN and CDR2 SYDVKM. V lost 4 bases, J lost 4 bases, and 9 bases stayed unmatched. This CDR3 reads CASSSRDRGRGYGYTF. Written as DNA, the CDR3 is TGTGCCAGCAGTTCCCGGGACAGGGGACGGGGCTATGGCTACACCTTC.